This TCR beta chain was documented in a study of shared clonotypes between healthy human individuals. General study findings and limits: Non-shared clonotypes were found to have lower generation probabilities than the clonotypes that were shared by all four of the sorted-subset donors.

This CDR3 comprises 13 residues. Germline CDR1 MDHEN, CDR2 SYDVKM. Trimming removed 7 bases from V and 1 base from J, with 10 bases in between. Points on this clone: Its antigen remains unidentified.

The CD4+ fraction was divided into a CD45RA+ naive subset and a CD45RA-negative memory subset. Here immunoSEQ multiplex PCR was the method, and the copy in TCRdb shows in-frame clones only, minus some. The sample carries 600,000 to 800,000 clones, roughly two thirds recorded once. The gene calls are TRBV28 and TRBJ1-1; possibly TRBD1 for D (6 bases). Sequencing was performed on memory CD4+ T cells sorted from blood. The sample's subset: CD45RA-negative fraction. The receptor's source is a woman in her 30s in good health. The CDR3 DNA reads as TGTGCCAGCATTGAGACAGGGAACACTGAAGCTTTCTTT. Translation gives CASIETGNTEAFF. Full variable domain (remainder filled in from reference TRBV28 and TRBJ1-1): DVKVTQSSRYLVKRTGEKVFLECVQDMDHENMFWYRQDPGLGLRLIYFSYDVKMKEKGDIPEGYSVSREKKERFSLILESASTNQTSMYLCASIETGNTEAFFGQGTRLTVV.